The source of this TCR beta chain is a study of T cell responses to AZD1222 COVID-19 vaccine. Study-wide findings and caveats: Sampled repertoires all dated from after the peak T cell response.

Sequenced by immunoSEQ multiplex PCR; TCRdb stores in-frame clones only, minus some. The sample yields fewer than 130,000 clones, about 85% seen once. This clone was recorded a few times. Its antigen remains unknown. The receptor was derived from an adult who received the AZD1222 COVID-19 vaccine. The specimen was peripheral blood, collected 28 days after the second AZD1222 dose.

Here the CDR3 reads CASSADGSSTDTQYF. CDR3 DNA sequence: TGTGCCAGCAGCGCGGACGGCTCTAGCACAGATACGCAGTATTTT. V is TRBV11-3 and J is TRBJ2-3; D unresolved. This CDR3 comprises 15 residues. Germline V gene data show CDR1 as SGHNT and CDR2 as YENEEA. V was shortened by 5 bases and J by 0 bases, with 12 bases between the two germline ends.